This TCR beta chain was sequenced for a study of blood T cell repertoires in COVID-19. There are 13 residues in the CDR3. V was clipped by 2 bases and J by 4 bases, with 8 bases between them. Original handling: Amplification from reference gene primers served as the basis for estimated nucleated cell counts. TCRdb keeps only in-frame clones here, not all; method: immunoSEQ multiplex PCR. For V, J and clone size, that table is used; D and trimming come from the DNA. The table shows more than 150,000 clones, with over 75% occurring only once. The J gene is TRBJ2-5, the V gene TRBV12-3 or TRBV12-4; D unresolved. Sequences were obtained from peripheral blood. This receptor was obtained from a man between 35 and 55 years old with active or convalescent COVID-19. The CDR3 sequence is CASSLIASETQYF. DNA for the CDR3: TGTGCCAGCAGTTTAATAGCTTCAGAGACCCAGTACTTC.